This T cell receptor beta chain originates from a study of patients and donors after allogeneic stem cell transplantation. This clonotype showed up many times. TCRdb called the RT-PCR reads again in MiXCR, with one record for every CDR3 protein. The data contain 400,000 to 450,000 distinct CDR3 sequences, around 16% of them singletons. The CDR3 loop spans 14 amino acids. Germline-derived CDR1 and CDR2 are SGHNT and YYREEE (reference sequence). V dropped 3 bases and J dropped 8 bases, with 17 bases sitting between them. The chain combines TRBV5-4 with TRBJ1-1; tentatively, D is TRBD1 (5 bases). This TCR was sampled from a human donor who was either an allogeneic HSCT recipient or a stem cell or donor lymphocyte infusion donor (not recorded which). It is not recorded whose cells these are; they may come from a transplant donor. Sequencing input: blood, either unsorted or a sorted T cell fraction (not recorded which). CDR3 sequence: CASSSRQGGLEAFF. CDR3 DNA sequence: TGTGCCAGCAGCTCGCGGCAGGGAGGCCTCGAAGCTTTCTTT.